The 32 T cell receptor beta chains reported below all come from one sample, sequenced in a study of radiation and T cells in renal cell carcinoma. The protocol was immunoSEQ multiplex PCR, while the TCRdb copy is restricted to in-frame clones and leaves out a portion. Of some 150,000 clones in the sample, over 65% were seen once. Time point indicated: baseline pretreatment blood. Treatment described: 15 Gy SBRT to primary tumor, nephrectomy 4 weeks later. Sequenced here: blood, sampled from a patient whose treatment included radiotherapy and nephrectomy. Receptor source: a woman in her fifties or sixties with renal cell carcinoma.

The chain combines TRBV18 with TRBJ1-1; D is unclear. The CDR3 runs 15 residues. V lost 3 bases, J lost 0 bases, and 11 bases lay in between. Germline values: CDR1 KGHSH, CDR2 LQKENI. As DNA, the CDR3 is TGTGCCAGCTCACCTTTGCAGACCCTGAACACTGAAGCTTTCTTT. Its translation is CASSPLQTLNTEAFF.

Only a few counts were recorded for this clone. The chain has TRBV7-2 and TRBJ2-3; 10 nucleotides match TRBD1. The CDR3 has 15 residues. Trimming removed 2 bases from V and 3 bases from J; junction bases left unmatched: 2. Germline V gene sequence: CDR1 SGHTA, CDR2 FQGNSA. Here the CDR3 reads CASSLRTGGTDTQYF. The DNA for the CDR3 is TGTGCCAGCAGCTTAAGGACAGGGGGAACAGATACGCAGTATTTT.

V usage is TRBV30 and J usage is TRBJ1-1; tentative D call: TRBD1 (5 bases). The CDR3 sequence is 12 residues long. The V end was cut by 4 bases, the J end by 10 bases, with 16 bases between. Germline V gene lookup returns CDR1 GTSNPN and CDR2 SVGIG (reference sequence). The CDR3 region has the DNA TGTGCCTGGACGGTCCCCCCGAGGGGAGCTTTCTTT. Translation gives CAWTVPPRGAFF.

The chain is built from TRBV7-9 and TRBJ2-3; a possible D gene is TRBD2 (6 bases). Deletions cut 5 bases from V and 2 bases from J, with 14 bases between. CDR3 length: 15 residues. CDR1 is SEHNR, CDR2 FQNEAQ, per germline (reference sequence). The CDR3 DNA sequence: TGTGCCAGCAGCCCGATAGCGGTACTCACAGATACGCAGTATTTT. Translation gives CASSPIAVLTDTQYF.

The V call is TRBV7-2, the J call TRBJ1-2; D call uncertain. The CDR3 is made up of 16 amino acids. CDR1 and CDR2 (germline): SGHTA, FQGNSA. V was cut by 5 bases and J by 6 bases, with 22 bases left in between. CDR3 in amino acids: CASSRFARHHGDGYTF. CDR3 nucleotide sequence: TGTGCCAGCAGCCGATTTGCCCGACACCACGGGGATGGCTACACCTTC.

DNA for the CDR3: TGTGCCAGCAGCCTTTATGCCTACGAGCAGTACTTC. This encodes CASSLYAYEQYF. The chain combines TRBV6-1 with TRBJ2-7; no firm D call. The length of the CDR3 is 12 residues. The V and J ends lost 6 bases and 2 bases respectively, with 8 bases between them. Germline V lookup: CDR1 MNHNS, CDR2 SASEGT.

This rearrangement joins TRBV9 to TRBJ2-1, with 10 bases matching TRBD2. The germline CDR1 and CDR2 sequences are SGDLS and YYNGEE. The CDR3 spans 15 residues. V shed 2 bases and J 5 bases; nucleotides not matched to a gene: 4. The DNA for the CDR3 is TGTGCCAGCAGCGTCAGCGGGAGGGGCCACAATGAGCAGTTCTTC. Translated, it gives CASSVSGRGHNEQFF.

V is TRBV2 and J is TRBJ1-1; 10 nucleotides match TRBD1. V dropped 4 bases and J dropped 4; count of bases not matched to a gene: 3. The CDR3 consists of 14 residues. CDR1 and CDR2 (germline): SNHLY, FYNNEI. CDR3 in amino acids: CASSGRDRGTEAFF. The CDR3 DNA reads TGTGCCAGCAGTGGCCGGGACAGGGGCACTGAAGCTTTCTTT.

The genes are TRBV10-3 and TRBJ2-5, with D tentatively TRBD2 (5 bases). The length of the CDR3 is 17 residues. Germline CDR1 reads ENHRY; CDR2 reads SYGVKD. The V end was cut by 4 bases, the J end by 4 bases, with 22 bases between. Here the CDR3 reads CAISAQTTTDISETQYF. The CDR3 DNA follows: TGTGCCATCAGTGCACAGACTACCACCGACATTTCAGAGACCCAGTACTTC.

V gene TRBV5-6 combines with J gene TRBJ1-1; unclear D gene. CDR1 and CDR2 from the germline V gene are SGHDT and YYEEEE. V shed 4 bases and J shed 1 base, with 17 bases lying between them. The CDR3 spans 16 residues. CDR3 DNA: TGTGCCAGCAGCCCGACTACGAGGGTTGGGAACACTGAAGCTTTCTTT. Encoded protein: CASSPTTRVGNTEAFF.

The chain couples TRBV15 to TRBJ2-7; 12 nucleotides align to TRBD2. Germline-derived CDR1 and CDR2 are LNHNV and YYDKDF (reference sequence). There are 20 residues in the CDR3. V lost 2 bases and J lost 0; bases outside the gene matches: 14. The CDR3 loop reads CATSRNPYTTTSGSSYEQYF. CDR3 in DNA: TGTGCCACCAGCAGAAATCCCTACACGACGACTAGCGGGAGCTCCTACGAGCAGTACTTC. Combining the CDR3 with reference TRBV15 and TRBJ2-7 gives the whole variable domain DAMVIQNPRYQVTQFGKPVTLSCSQTLNHNVMYWYQQKSSQAPKLLFHYYDKDFNNEADTPDNFQSRRPNTSFCFLDIRSPGLGDTAMYLCATSRNPYTTTSGSSYEQYFGPGTRLTVT.

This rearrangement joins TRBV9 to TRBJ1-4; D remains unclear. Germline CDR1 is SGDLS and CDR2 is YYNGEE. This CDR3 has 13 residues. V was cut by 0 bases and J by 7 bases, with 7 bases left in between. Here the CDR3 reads CASSVGFLEKLFF. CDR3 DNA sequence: TGTGCCAGCAGCGTAGGGTTCCTTGAAAAACTGTTTTTT.

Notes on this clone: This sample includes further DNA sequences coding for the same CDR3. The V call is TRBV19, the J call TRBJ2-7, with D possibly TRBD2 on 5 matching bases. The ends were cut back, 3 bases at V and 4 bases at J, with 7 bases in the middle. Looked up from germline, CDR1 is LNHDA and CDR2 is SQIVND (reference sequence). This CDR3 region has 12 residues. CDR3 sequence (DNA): TGTGCCAGTAGTATCGGCGGGTACGAGCAGTACTTC. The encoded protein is CASSIGGYEQYF.

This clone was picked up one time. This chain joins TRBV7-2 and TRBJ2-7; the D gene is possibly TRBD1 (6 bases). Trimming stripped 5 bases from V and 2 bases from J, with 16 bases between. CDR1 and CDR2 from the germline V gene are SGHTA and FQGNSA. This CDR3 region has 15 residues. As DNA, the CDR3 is TGTGCCAGCAGCGTATCGCAGGGGCGTACCTACGAGCAGTACTTC. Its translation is CASSVSQGRTYEQYF.

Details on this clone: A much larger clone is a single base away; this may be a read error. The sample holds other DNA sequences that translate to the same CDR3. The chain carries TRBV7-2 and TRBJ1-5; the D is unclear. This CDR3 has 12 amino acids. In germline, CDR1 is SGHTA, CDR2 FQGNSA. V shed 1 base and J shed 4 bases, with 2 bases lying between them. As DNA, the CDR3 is TGTGCCAGCAGCTTAGGGAATCAGCCCCAGCATTTT. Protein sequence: CASSLGNQPQHF. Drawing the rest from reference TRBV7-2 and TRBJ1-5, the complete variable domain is GAGVSQSPSNKVTEKGKDVELRCDPISGHTALYWYRQSLGQGLEFLIYFQGNSAPDKSGLPSDRFSAERTGGSVSTLTIQRTQQEDSAVYLCASSLGNQPQHFGDGTRLSIL.

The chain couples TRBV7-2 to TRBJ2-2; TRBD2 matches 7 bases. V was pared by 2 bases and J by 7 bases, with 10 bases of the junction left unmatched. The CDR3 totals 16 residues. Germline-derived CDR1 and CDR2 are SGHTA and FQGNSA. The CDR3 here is CASSLQPGGRSGELFF. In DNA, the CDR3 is TGTGCCAGCAGCTTACAACCGGGGGGAAGGAGCGGGGAGCTGTTTTTT.

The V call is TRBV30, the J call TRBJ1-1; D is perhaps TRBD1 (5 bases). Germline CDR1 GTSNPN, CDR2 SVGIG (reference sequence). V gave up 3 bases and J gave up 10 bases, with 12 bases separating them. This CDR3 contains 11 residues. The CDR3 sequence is CAWRYGARAFF. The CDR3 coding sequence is TGTGCCTGGAGATACGGGGCACGAGCTTTCTTT.

The CDR3 sequence is CASSPSRQAYEGYTF. Here the CDR3 DNA reads TGCGCCAGCAGCCCCTCGCGGCAAGCGTACGAGGGCTACACCTTC. This chain links TRBV5-1 with TRBJ1-2; no clear D. V was pared by 4 bases and J by 8 bases, with 21 bases between. Germline V gene data show CDR1 as SGHRS and CDR2 as YFSETQ. This CDR3 is 15 amino acids long.

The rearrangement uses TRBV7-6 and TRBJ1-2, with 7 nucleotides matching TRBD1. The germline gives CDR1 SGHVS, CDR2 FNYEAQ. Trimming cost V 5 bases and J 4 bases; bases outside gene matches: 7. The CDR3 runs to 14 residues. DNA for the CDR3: TGTGCCAGCAGCCTGCAAGAGGGGGCCTATGGCTACACCTTC. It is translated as CASSLQEGAYGYTF.

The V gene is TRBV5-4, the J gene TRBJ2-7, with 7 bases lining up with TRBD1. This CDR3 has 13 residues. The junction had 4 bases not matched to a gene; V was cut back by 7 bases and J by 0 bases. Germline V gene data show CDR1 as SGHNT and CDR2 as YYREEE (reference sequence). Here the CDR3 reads CASATGSSYEQYF. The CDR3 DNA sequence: TGTGCCAGCGCGACAGGGTCCTCCTACGAGCAGTACTTC.

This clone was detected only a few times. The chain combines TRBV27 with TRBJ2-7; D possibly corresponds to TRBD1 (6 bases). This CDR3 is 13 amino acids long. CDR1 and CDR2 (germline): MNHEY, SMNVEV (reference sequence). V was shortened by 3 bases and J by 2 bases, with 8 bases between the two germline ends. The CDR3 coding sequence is TGTGCCAGCAGTTTGGACAGTACCTACGAGCAGTACTTC. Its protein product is CASSLDSTYEQYF.

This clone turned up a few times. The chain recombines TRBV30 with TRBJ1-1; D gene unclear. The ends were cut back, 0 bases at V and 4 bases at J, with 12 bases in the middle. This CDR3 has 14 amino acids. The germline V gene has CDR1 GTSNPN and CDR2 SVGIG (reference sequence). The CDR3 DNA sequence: TGTGCCTGGAGTGTACGTCGGGTGCGCACTGAAGCTTTCTTT. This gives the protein CAWSVRRVRTEAFF.

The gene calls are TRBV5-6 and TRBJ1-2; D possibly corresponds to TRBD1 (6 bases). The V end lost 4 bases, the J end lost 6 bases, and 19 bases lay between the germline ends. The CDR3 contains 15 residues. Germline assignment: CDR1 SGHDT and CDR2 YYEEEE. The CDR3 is CASSPGGGLSNGYTF. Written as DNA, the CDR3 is TGTGCCAGCAGCCCCGGGGGGGGGCTGTCGAATGGCTACACCTTC.

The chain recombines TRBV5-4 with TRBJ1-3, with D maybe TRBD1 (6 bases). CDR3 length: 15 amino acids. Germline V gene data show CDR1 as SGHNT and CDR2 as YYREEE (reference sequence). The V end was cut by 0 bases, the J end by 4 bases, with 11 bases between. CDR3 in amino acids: CASSLDRVAGNTIYF. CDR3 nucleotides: TGTGCCAGCAGCTTGGACAGGGTAGCCGGAAACACCATATATTTT. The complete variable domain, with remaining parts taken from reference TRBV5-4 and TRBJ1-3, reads ETGVTQSPTHLIKTRGQQVTLRCSSQSGHNTVSWYQQALGQGPQFIFQYYREEENGRGNFPPRFSGLQFPNYSSELNVNALELDDSALYLCASSLDRVAGNTIYFGEGSWLTVV.

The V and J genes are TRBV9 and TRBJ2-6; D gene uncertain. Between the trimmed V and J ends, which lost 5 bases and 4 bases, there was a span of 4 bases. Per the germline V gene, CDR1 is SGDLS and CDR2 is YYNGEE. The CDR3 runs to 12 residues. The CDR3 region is CASSGGANVLTF. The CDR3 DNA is TGTGCCAGCAGTGGGGGGGCCAACGTCCTGACTTTC.

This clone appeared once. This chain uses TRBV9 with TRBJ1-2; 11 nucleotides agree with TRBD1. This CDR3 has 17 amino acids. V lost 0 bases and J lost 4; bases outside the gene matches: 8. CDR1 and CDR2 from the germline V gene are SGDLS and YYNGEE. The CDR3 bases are TGTGCCAGCAGCGTAGCCCCAGGACAGGGGGCTATCTATGGCTACACCTTC. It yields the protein CASSVAPGQGAIYGYTF.

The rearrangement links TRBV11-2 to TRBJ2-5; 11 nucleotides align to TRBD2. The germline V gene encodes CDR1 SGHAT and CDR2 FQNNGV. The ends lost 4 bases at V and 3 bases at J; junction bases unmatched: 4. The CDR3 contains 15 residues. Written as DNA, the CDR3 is TGTGCCAGCAGCTCCGAGACTAGCGGGAAAGAGACCCAGTACTTC. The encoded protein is CASSSETSGKETQYF.

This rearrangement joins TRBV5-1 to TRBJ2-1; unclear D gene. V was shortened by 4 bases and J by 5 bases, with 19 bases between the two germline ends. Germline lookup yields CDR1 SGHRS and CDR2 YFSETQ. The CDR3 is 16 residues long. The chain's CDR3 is CASSKVVGFSNNEQFF. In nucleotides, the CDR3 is TGCGCCAGCAGCAAGGTGGTGGGATTTTCGAACAATGAGCAGTTCTTC. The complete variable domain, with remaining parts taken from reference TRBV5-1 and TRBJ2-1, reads KAGVTQTPRYLIKTRGQQVTLSCSPISGHRSVSWYQQTPGQGLQFLFEYFSETQRNKGNFPGRFSGRQFSNSRSEMNVSTLELGDSALYLCASSKVVGFSNNEQFFGPGTRLTVL.

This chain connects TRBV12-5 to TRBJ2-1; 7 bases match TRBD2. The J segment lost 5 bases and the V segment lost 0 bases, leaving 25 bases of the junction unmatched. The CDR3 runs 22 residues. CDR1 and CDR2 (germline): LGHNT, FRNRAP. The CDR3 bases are TGTGCTAGTGGTTTGGTACTATTGAGGGAGGGGAACTTTCTACAACCGAACAATGAGCAGTTCTTC. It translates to CASGLVLLREGNFLQPNNEQFF.

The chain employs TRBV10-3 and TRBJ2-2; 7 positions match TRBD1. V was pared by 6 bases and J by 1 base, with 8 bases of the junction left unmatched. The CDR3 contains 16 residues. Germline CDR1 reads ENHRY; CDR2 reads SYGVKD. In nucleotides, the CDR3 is TGTGCCATCAGAAACAACAGGGGACAGAACACCGGGGAGCTGTTTTTT. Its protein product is CAIRNNRGQNTGELFF.

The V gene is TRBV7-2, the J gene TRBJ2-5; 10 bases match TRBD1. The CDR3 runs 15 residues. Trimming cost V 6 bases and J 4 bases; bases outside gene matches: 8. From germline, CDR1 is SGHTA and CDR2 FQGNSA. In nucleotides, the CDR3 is TGTGCCAGCAGTCAGGACAGGGGGTTTGTAGAGACCCAGTACTTC. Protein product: CASSQDRGFVETQYF. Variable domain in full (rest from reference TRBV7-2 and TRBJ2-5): GAGVSQSPSNKVTEKGKDVELRCDPISGHTALYWYRQSLGQGLEFLIYFQGNSAPDKSGLPSDRFSAERTGGSVSTLTIQRTQQEDSAVYLCASSQDRGFVETQYFGPGTRLLVL.

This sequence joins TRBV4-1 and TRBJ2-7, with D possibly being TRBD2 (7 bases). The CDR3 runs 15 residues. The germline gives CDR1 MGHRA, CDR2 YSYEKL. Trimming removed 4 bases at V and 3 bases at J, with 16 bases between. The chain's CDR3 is CASSPFRGGLYEQYF. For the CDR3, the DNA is TGCGCCAGCAGCCCATTTCGCGGGGGCCTCTACGAGCAGTACTTC.